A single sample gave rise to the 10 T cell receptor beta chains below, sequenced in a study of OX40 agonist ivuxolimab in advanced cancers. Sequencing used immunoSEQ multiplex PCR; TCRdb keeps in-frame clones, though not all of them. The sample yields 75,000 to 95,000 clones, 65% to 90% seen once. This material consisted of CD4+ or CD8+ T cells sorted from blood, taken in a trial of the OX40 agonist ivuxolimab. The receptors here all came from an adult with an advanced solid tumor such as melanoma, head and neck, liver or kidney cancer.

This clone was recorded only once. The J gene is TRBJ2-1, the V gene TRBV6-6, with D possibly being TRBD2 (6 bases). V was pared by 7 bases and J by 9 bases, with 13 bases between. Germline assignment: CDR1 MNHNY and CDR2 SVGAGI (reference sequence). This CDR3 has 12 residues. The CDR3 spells CASNKGTPEQFF. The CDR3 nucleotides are TGTGCCAGCAATAAAGGGACTCCTGAGCAGTTCTTC.

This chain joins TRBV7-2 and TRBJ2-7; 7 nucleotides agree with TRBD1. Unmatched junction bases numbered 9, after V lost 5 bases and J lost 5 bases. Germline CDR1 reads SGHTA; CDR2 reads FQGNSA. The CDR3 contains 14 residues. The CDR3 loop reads CASSTDRLVHEQYF. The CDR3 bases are TGTGCCAGCAGCACGGACAGGCTGGTTCACGAGCAGTACTTC.

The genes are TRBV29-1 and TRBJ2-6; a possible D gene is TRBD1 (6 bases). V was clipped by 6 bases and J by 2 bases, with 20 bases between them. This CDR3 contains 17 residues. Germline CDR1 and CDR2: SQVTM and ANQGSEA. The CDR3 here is CSVPRQGFLAGANVLTF. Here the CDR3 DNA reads TGCAGCGTCCCACGTCAGGGGTTCTTAGCTGGGGCCAACGTCCTGACTTTC.

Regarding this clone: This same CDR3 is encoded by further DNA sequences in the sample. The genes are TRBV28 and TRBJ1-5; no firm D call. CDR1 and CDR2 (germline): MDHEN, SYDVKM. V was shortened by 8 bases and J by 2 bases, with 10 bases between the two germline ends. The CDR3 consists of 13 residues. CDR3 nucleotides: TGTGCCAGCTCAAGGAGGGGCAATCAGCCCCAGCATTTT. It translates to CASSRRGNQPQHF.

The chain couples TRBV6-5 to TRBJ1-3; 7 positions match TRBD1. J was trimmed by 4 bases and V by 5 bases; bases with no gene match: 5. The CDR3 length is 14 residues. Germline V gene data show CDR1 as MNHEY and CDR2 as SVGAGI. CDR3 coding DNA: TGTGCCAGCAGTCGAGGGGGCTCCGGAAACACCATATATTTT. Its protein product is CASSRGGSGNTIYF.

The DNA of the CDR3 is TGCGCCAGCAGCTTGGCCTCCGACAGGAAGAATGAAAAACTGTTTTTT. This gives the protein CASSLASDRKNEKLFF. The chain combines TRBV5-1 with TRBJ1-4; tentatively, D is TRBD1 (6 bases). This CDR3 has 16 residues. V was clipped by 0 bases and J by 5 bases, with 14 bases between them. Germline V gene lookup returns CDR1 SGHRS and CDR2 YFSETQ. Full variable domain (outside the CDR3, taken from reference TRBV5-1 and TRBJ1-4): KAGVTQTPRYLIKTRGQQVTLSCSPISGHRSVSWYQQTPGQGLQFLFEYFSETQRNKGNFPGRFSGRQFSNSRSEMNVSTLELGDSALYLCASSLASDRKNEKLFFGSGTQLSVL.

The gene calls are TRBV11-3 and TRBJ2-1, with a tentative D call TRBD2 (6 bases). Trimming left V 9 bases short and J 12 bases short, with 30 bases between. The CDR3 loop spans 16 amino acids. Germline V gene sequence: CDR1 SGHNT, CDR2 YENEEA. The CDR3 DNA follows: TGTGCCAGTCAAAGCAGGTTTGGACTACAGGCGATGGGGCAGTTCTTC. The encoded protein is CASQSRFGLQAMGQFF.

This CDR3 is CASSYPEGSGQETQYF. Written as DNA, the CDR3 is TGTGCCAGCAGTTACCCGGAGGGTAGCGGCCAAGAGACCCAGTACTTC. The V call is TRBV6-6, the J call TRBJ2-5; possibly TRBD2 for D (6 bases). CDR1 is MNHNY, CDR2 SVGAGI, per germline (reference sequence). The CDR3 has 16 amino acids. V was pared by 2 bases and J by 1 base, with 14 bases between.

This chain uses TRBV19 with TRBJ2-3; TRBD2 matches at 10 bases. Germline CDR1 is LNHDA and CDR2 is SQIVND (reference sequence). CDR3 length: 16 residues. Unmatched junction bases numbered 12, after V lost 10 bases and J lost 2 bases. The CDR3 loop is CATIRTSGTPTDTQYF. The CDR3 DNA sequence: TGTGCCACCATCAGGACTAGCGGTACTCCCACAGATACGCAGTATTTT.

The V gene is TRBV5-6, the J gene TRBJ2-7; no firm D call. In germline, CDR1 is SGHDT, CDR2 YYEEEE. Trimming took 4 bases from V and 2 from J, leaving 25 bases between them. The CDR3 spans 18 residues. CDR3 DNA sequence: TGTGCCAGCAGCAGGGAATCCGCTACGGGTTCACTAACCTACGAGCAGTACTTC. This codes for CASSRESATGSLTYEQYF.